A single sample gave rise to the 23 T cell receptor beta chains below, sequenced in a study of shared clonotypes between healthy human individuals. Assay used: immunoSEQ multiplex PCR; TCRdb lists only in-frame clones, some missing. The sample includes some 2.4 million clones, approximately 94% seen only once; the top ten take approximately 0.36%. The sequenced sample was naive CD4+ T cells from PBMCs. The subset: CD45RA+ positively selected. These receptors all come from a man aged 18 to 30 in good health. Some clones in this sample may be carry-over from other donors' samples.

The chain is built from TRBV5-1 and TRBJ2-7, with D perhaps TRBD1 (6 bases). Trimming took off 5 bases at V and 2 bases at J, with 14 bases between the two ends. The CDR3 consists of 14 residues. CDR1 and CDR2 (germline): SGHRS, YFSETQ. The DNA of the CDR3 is TGCGCCAGCAGAAAGACGACAGGACCCTACGAGCAGTACTTC. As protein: CASRKTTGPYEQYF. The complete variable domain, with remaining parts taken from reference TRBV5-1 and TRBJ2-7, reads KAGVTQTPRYLIKTRGQQVTLSCSPISGHRSVSWYQQTPGQGLQFLFEYFSETQRNKGNFPGRFSGRQFSNSRSEMNVSTLELGDSALYLCASRKTTGPYEQYFGPGTRLTVT.

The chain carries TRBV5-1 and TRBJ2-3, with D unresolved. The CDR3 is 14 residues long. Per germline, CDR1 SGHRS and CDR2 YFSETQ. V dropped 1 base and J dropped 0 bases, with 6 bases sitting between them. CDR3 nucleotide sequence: TGCGCCAGCAGCTTGTACCTGAGCACAGATACGCAGTATTTT. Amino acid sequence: CASSLYLSTDTQYF.

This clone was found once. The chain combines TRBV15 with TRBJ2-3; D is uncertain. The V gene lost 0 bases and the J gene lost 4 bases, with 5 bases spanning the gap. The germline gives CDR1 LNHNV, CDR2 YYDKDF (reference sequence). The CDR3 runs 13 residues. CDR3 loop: CATSRDPADTQYF. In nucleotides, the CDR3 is TGTGCCACCAGCAGAGATCCCGCAGATACGCAGTATTTT.

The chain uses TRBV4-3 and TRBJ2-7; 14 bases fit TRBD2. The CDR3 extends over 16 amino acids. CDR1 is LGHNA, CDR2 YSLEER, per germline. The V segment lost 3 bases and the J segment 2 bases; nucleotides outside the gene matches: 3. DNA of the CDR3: TGCGCCAGCAGCCAGACTAGCGGGAGGGCCCCCTACGAGCAGTACTTC. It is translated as CASSQTSGRAPYEQYF.

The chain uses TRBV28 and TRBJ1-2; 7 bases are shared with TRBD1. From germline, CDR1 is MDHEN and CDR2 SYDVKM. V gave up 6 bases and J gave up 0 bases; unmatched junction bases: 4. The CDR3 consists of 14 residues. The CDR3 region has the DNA TGTGCCAGCAGACCCGGGACAGCTAACTATGGCTACACCTTC. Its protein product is CASRPGTANYGYTF.

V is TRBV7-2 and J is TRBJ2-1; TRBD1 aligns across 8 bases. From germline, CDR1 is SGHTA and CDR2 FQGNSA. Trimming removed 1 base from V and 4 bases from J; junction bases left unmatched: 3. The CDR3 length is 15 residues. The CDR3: CASSLDRGWYNEQFF. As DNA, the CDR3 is TGTGCCAGCAGCTTAGACAGGGGGTGGTACAATGAGCAGTTCTTC.

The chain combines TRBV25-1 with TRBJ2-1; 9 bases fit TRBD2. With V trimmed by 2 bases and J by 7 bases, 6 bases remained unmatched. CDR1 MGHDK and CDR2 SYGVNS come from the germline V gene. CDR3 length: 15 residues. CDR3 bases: TGTGCCAGCAGTGAACCGGGACTAGCCAAGAATGAGCAGTTCTTC. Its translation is CASSEPGLAKNEQFF.

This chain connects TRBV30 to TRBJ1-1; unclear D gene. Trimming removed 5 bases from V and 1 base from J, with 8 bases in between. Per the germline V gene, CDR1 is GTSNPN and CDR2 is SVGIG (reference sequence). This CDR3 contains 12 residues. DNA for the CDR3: TGTGCCTGGGGGCCCCGGAACACTGAAGCTTTCTTT. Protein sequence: CAWGPRNTEAFF.

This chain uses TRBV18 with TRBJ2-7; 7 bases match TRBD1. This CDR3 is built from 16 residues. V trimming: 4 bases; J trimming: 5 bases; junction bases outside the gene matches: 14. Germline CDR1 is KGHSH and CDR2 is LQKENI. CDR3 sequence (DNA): TGTGCCAGCTCACGAGTCCTAGTCCGGGACAGCGACGAGCAGTACTTC. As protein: CASSRVLVRDSDEQYF.

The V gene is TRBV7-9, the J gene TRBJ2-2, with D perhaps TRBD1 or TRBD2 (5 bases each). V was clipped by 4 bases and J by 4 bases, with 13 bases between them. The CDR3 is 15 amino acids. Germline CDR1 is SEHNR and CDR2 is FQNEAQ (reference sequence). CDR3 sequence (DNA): TGTGCCAGCAGCTCGTTGAGGGGTAGCACCGGGGAGCTGTTTTTT. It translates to CASSSLRGSTGELFF.

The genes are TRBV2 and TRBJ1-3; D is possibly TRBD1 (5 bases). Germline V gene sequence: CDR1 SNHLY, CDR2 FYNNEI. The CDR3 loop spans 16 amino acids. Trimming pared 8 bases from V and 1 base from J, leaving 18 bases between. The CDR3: CASLSAPRGSGNTIYF. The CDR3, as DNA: TGTGCCAGCTTATCTGCCCCACGGGGGTCTGGAAACACCATATATTTT.

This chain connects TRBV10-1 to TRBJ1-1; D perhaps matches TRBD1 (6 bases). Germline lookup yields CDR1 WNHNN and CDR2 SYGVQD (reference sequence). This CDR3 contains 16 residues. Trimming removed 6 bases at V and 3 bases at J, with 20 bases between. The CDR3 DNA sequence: TGCGCCAGCAGCACCCATGCAGGAGGGGGTGACACTGAAGCTTTCTTT. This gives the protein CASSTHAGGGDTEAFF.

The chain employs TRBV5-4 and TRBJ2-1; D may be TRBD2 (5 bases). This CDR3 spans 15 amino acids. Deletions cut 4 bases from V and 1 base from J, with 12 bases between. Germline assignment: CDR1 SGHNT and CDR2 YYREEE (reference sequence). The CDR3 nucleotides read TGTGCCAGCAGCCCCAACAGCGGATCCTACAATGAGCAGTTCTTC. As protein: CASSPNSGSYNEQFF.

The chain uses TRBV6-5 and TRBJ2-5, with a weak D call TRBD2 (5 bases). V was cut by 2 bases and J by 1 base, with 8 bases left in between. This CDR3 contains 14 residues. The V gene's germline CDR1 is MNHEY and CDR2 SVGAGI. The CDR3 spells CASSYGRFQETQYF. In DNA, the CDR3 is TGTGCCAGCAGTTACGGGAGATTCCAAGAGACCCAGTACTTC.

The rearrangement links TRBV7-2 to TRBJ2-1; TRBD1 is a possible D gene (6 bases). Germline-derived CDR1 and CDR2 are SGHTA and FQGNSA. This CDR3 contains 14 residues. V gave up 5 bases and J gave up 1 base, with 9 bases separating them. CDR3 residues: CASSQTGSYNEQFF. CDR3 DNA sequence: TGTGCCAGCAGCCAAACAGGGTCCTACAATGAGCAGTTCTTC. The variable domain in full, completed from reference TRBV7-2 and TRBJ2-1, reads GAGVSQSPSNKVTEKGKDVELRCDPISGHTALYWYRQSLGQGLEFLIYFQGNSAPDKSGLPSDRFSAERTGGSVSTLTIQRTQQEDSAVYLCASSQTGSYNEQFFGPGTRLTVL.

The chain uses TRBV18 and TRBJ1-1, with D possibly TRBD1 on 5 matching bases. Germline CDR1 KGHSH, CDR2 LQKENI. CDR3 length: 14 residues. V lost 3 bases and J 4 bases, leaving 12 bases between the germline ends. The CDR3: CASSPIGAPTEAFF. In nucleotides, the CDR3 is TGTGCCAGCTCACCCATCGGGGCACCCACTGAAGCTTTCTTT. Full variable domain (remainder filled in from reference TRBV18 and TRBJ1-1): NAGVMQNPRHLVRRRGQEARLRCSPMKGHSHVYWYRQLPEEGLKFMVYLQKENIIDESGMPKERFSAEFPKEGPSILRIQQVVRGDSAAYFCASSPIGAPTEAFFGQGTRLTVV.

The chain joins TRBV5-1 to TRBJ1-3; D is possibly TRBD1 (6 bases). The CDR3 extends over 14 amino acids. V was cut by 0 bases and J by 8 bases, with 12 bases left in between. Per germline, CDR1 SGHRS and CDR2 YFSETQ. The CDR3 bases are TGCGCCAGCAGCTTGGGGGACACTCTCGACACCATATATTTT. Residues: CASSLGDTLDTIYF.

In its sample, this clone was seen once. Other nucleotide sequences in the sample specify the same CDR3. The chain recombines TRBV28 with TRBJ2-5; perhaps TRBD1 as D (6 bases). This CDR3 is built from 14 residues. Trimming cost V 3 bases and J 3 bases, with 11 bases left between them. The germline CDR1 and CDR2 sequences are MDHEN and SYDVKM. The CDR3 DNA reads TGTGCCAGCAGTTTCTCAAGGGGGAAAGAGACCCAGTACTTC. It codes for CASSFSRGKETQYF.

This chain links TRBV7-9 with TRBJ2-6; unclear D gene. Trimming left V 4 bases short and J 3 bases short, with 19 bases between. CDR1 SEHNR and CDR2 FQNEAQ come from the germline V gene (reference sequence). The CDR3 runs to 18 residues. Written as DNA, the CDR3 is TGTGCCAGCAGCTCCATAGTGGTCCCCTCTTTTGGGGCCAACGTCCTGACTTTC. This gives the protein CASSSIVVPSFGANVLTF.

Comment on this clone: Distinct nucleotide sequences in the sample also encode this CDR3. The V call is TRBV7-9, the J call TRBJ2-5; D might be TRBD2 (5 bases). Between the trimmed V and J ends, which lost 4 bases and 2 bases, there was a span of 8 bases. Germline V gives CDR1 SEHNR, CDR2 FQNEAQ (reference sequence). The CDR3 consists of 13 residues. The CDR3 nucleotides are TGTGCCAGCAGCTCGGGATCGCAAGAGACCCAGTACTTC. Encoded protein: CASSSGSQETQYF.

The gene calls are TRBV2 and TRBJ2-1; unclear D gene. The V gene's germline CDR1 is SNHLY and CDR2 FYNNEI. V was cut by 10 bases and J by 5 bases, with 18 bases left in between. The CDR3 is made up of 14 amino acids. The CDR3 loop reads CATPAMLDHNEQFF. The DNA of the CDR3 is TGTGCCACCCCTGCGATGCTAGACCACAATGAGCAGTTCTTC.

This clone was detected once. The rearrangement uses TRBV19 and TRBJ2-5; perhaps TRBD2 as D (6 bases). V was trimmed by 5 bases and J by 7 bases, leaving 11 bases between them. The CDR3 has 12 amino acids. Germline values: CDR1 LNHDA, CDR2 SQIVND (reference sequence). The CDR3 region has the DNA TGTGCCAGTAGTCCGGGACTTGGGACCCAGTACTTC. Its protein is CASSPGLGTQYF.

This CDR3 reads CASRDTANTGELFF. The CDR3, as DNA: TGTGCCAGCAGAGACACAGCGAACACCGGGGAGCTGTTTTTT. The chain is built from TRBV28 and TRBJ2-2; the D is unclear. The CDR3 has 14 amino acids. Germline V gives CDR1 MDHEN, CDR2 SYDVKM. The ends were cut back, 6 bases at V and 0 bases at J, with 8 bases in the middle. The full variable domain, with the rest looked up from reference TRBV28 and TRBJ2-2, is DVKVTQSSRYLVKRTGEKVFLECVQDMDHENMFWYRQDPGLGLRLIYFSYDVKMKEKGDIPEGYSVSREKKERFSLILESASTNQTSMYLCASRDTANTGELFFGEGSRLTVL.